The sequence of this TCR beta chain was determined in a study of cytomegalovirus exposure and HLA in healthy donors. The repertoire was sequenced with immunoSEQ multiplex PCR; TCRdb's copy has only in-frame clones and lacks some. The table records roughly 300,000 clones, 87% of them present only once. The table lists this clone with a count of one. CDR3 length: 15 residues. Trimming cost V 0 bases and J 3 bases, with 12 bases left between them. The germline CDR1 and CDR2 sequences are SGHTA and FQGNSA. The gene calls are TRBV7-2 and TRBJ2-7; tentative D call: TRBD2 (7 bases). Sequenced input: PBMCs. The source of this sequence is a woman under 40 in good health and CMV-seropositive. The CDR3: CASSLAGGPNYEQYF. The CDR3 nucleotides are TGTGCCAGCAGCTTAGCGGGGGGGCCCAACTACGAGCAGTACTTC.